This T cell receptor (beta chain) was recovered during a study of blood T cells in healthy people across ages. Whole-study findings and limits: Donor CMV status, an unknown factor, possibly confounded changes in expanded clonotypes.

This clonotype was observed at least ten times. Its specificity is not known. Caucasian, healthy and from Russia, the donors were aged between roughly 6 and 95. In germline, CDR1 is MNHNS, CDR2 SASEGT. V was clipped by 5 bases and J by 3 bases; unmatched bases: 13. The CDR3 contains 17 residues. A J-beta primer mix and a sample-barcoded 5' primer were used in a second PCR of about 7 to 11 cycles. Each cDNA molecule carried a tag from a template-switch adaptor that contained 12 random nucleotides. From each sample, at least 2.5 million paired-end reads containing CDR3 were obtained. MiXCR, applied by TCRdb to the 5' RACE reads, yields one record per CDR3 protein. The sample lists about 1.5 million distinct CDR3 sequences; approximately 43% were seen once.

The specimen was blood. The receptor was derived from a woman in her late teens or twenties in good health. The chain combines TRBV6-1 with TRBJ2-1; 7 positions agree with TRBD2. In DNA, the CDR3 is TGTGCCAGCAGTCTAGCGGCTTCAGGGTCCGGCTACAATGAGCAGTTCTTC. Amino acid sequence: CASSLAASGSGYNEQFF.